The 24 T cell receptor beta chains below all came from one sample that was sequenced in a study of cytomegalovirus exposure and HLA in healthy donors. PCR was performed using 60 Vbeta and 13 Jbeta primers. Generated by immunoSEQ multiplex PCR, the TCRdb table keeps only in-frame clones and is missing some. There are about 120,000 clones in the sample; 75% to 85% occur only once, and 4% to 5.5% lies in the top ten. The sample consisted of PBMCs. The receptor set was obtained from a man aged 25-45 years in good health and CMV-seropositive.

The CDR3 sequence is CASSVAQGTSTNEKLFF. The DNA of the CDR3 is TGTGCCAGCAGCGTAGCGCAGGGAACTTCAACTAATGAAAAACTGTTTTTT. The V and J genes are TRBV9 and TRBJ1-4; tentative D call: TRBD1 (5 bases). The length of the CDR3 is 17 residues. The germline gives CDR1 SGDLS, CDR2 YYNGEE. With 0 bases removed from V and 0 bases from J, the gap between germline ends came to 12 bases. The whole variable domain, filled in from reference TRBV9 and TRBJ1-4, reads DSGVTQTPKHLITATGQRVTLRCSPRSGDLSVYWYQQSLDQGLQFLIQYYNGEERAKGNILERFSAQQFPDLHSELNLSSLELGDSALYFCASSVAQGTSTNEKLFFGSGTQLSVL.

V and J are TRBV11-3 and TRBJ1-5; 7 bases fit TRBD1. The CDR3 runs 15 residues. The J segment lost 7 bases and the V segment lost 0 bases, leaving 6 bases of the junction unmatched. From germline, CDR1 is SGHNT and CDR2 YENEEA. The CDR3 here is CASSLEDRVRQPQHF. CDR3 sequence (DNA): TGTGCCAGCAGCTTAGAAGACAGGGTTCGGCAGCCCCAGCATTTT.

The sample holds a few counts of this clone. The chain is built from TRBV5-1 and TRBJ2-5, with a weak D call TRBD1 (5 bases). V was cut by 0 bases and J by 3 bases, with 9 bases left in between. The germline CDR1 and CDR2 sequences are SGHRS and YFSETQ. CDR3 length: 14 residues. The CDR3: CASSLDAGKETQYF. In DNA form, the CDR3 reads TGCGCCAGCAGCTTGGATGCAGGGAAAGAGACCCAGTACTTC.

This chain's CDR3 is CASSAYAENEQFF. The CDR3 coding sequence is TGTGCCAGCAGTGCCTACGCTGAAAATGAGCAGTTCTTC. The gene calls are TRBV28 and TRBJ2-1; D is unclear. CDR1 MDHEN and CDR2 SYDVKM come from the germline V gene. The CDR3 consists of 13 residues. Trimming cost V 5 bases and J 7 bases, with 12 bases left between them.

The chain employs TRBV7-2 and TRBJ1-1; 7 bases align to TRBD1. V was clipped by 6 bases and J by 10 bases; unmatched bases: 8. The CDR3 extends over 12 amino acids. Germline V lookup: CDR1 SGHTA, CDR2 FQGNSA. The CDR3 loop is CASRLRQGRAFF. CDR3 DNA: TGTGCCAGCAGATTAAGACAGGGTCGAGCTTTCTTT.

In its sample, this clone was seen once. V is TRBV5-6 and J is TRBJ2-7, with 10 nucleotides matching TRBD1. The V gene's germline CDR1 is SGHDT and CDR2 YYEEEE. V lost 6 bases to trimming and J lost 1 base; unmatched junction nucleotides: 10. The CDR3 runs to 16 residues. CDR3 loop: CASTRKSGQGSYEQYF. The CDR3 DNA is TGTGCCAGCACCCGTAAGTCGGGACAGGGGTCCTACGAGCAGTACTTC. Variable domain in full (rest from reference TRBV5-6 and TRBJ2-7): DAGVTQSPTHLIKTRGQQVTLRCSPKSGHDTVSWYQQALGQGPQFIFQYYEEEERQRGNFPDRFSGHQFPNYSSELNVNALLLGDSALYLCASTRKSGQGSYEQYFGPGTRLTVT.

This rearrangement joins TRBV7-9 to TRBJ2-7; tentative D call: TRBD2 (5 bases). Between the trimmed V and J ends, which lost 10 bases and 3 bases, there was a span of 10 bases. The CDR3 covers 11 residues. Germline CDR1 is SEHNR and CDR2 is FQNEAQ (reference sequence). The DNA of the CDR3 is TGTGCCACCCTAGAGGGCTACGAGCAGTACTTC. This codes for CATLEGYEQYF.

J is TRBJ2-7 and V is TRBV28; 10 bases align to TRBD2. J lost 1 base, V lost 5 bases, and 2 bases had no gene match. Germline CDR1 reads MDHEN; CDR2 reads SYDVKM. This CDR3 is built from 14 residues. CDR3 in amino acids: CASSPAGGSYEQYF. DNA of the CDR3: TGTGCCAGCAGTCCAGCGGGAGGGTCCTACGAGCAGTACTTC.

J is TRBJ1-2 and V is TRBV9; D call uncertain. This CDR3 is 14 amino acids long. From germline, CDR1 is SGDLS and CDR2 YYNGEE. Trimming removed 0 bases at V and 5 bases at J, with 11 bases between. CDR3 DNA: TGTGCCAGCAGCGTAGACGGGGTCGGGTATGGCTACACCTTC. This sequence encodes CASSVDGVGYGYTF.

The chain employs TRBV5-1 and TRBJ2-3, with 11 bases matching TRBD2. CDR3 length: 18 residues. The germline V gene has CDR1 SGHRS and CDR2 YFSETQ. The junction had 10 bases not matched to a gene; V was cut back by 4 bases and J by 0 bases. This CDR3 is CASSLTLLAGASTDTQYF. In nucleotides, the CDR3 is TGCGCCAGCAGCCTGACCCTACTAGCGGGGGCTAGCACAGATACGCAGTATTTT.

This chain links TRBV5-1 with TRBJ2-5; TRBD2 matches 12 bases. This CDR3 region has 15 residues. From germline, CDR1 is SGHRS and CDR2 YFSETQ. The trim removed 5 bases at V and 4 bases at J, leaving 6 bases unmatched. CDR3 sequence: CASSYPSGGAETQYF. The CDR3 nucleotides read TGCGCCAGCAGTTACCCTAGCGGGGGGGCAGAGACCCAGTACTTC.

This clone was detected a few times. The V gene is TRBV4-2, the J gene TRBJ1-6; D remains unclear. The CDR3 consists of 17 residues. The germline V gene encodes CDR1 LGHNA and CDR2 YNFKEQ. V was clipped by 0 bases and J by 4 bases, with 13 bases between them. CDR3 sequence: CASSQEVGGQYNSPLHF. The DNA for the CDR3 is TGTGCCAGCAGCCAAGAGGTTGGTGGGCAGTATAATTCACCCCTCCACTTT.

The CDR3 DNA is TGTGCCAGCAGCTTGTCAAGCGCCTACGAGCAGTACTTC. It codes for CASSLSSAYEQYF. This chain joins TRBV11-3 and TRBJ2-7; D is unclear. CDR3 length: 13 amino acids. V gave up 3 bases and J gave up 2 bases, with 8 bases separating them. Germline V lookup: CDR1 SGHNT, CDR2 YENEEA.

The V gene is TRBV19, the J gene TRBJ1-4; 10 bases map to TRBD1. Trimming cost V 6 bases and J 8 bases; bases outside gene matches: 9. Germline V gives CDR1 LNHDA, CDR2 SQIVND (reference sequence). CDR3 length: 15 residues. This chain's CDR3 is CASSSKGQGLEKLFF. The CDR3 DNA sequence: TGTGCCAGTAGCTCTAAGGGACAGGGGCTAGAAAAACTGTTTTTT.

This chain uses TRBV28 with TRBJ1-5; 11 nucleotides align to TRBD1. CDR1 MDHEN and CDR2 SYDVKM come from the germline V gene. The CDR3 is made up of 15 amino acids. The J segment lost 5 bases and the V segment lost 7 bases, leaving 7 bases of the junction unmatched. The CDR3 bases are TGTGCCAGCACCCTAGGGGACAGGGGGGATCAGCCCCAGCATTTT. Protein: CASTLGDRGDQPQHF.

The chain is built from TRBV19 and TRBJ2-3; tentative D call: TRBD2 (6 bases). V was pared by 4 bases and J by 4 bases, with 9 bases between. Germline V gives CDR1 LNHDA, CDR2 SQIVND (reference sequence). The CDR3 covers 13 residues. In DNA form, the CDR3 reads TGTGCCAGTAGTAGTGGACTACCAGATACGCAGTATTTT. Translation gives CASSSGLPDTQYF.

The chain carries TRBV6-1 and TRBJ2-7; 8 positions match TRBD1. Per the germline V gene, CDR1 is MNHNS and CDR2 is SASEGT. V shed 5 bases and J 3 bases; nucleotides not matched to a gene: 6. This CDR3 has 14 residues. CDR3 nucleotides: TGTGCCAGCAGTCCAGGGGGCGCGATCTACGAGCAGTACTTC. Residues: CASSPGGAIYEQYF.

The chain uses TRBV7-9 and TRBJ2-5; 11 nucleotides line up with TRBD2. The CDR3 consists of 15 residues. Germline V gives CDR1 SEHNR, CDR2 FQNEAQ (reference sequence). Germline trimming cut 5 bases from V and 5 bases from J; bases unmatched to any gene: 7. The CDR3 here is CASSTLAGATETQYF. The DNA for the CDR3 is TGTGCCAGCAGCACACTAGCGGGAGCCACGGAGACCCAGTACTTC.

This chain connects TRBV19 to TRBJ2-2, with 7 nucleotides matching TRBD1. The CDR3 runs to 15 residues. Germline assignment: CDR1 LNHDA and CDR2 SQIVND (reference sequence). Unmatched junction bases numbered 6, after V lost 1 base and J lost 7 bases. This chain's CDR3 is CASSIGFRGIGELFF. The CDR3 coding sequence is TGTGCCAGTAGTATAGGTTTCAGGGGGATCGGGGAGCTGTTTTTT.

The chain recombines TRBV30 with TRBJ1-5; D ambiguous. The CDR3 runs to 14 residues. Looked up from germline, CDR1 is GTSNPN and CDR2 is SVGIG (reference sequence). Trimming cost V 3 bases and J 2 bases, with 11 bases left between them. CDR3 DNA sequence: TGTGCCTGGAGCCGCCCTGGAGGCAATCAGCCCCAGCATTTT. The encoded protein is CAWSRPGGNQPQHF.

The rearrangement links TRBV11-2 to TRBJ2-2; 8 nucleotides agree with TRBD2. CDR1 SGHAT and CDR2 FQNNGV come from the germline V gene. With 5 bases clipped from V and 7 bases from J, the junction kept 6 bases outside the gene matches. The CDR3 loop spans 14 amino acids. CDR3 in DNA: TGTGCCAGCAGCCACGGGGGGGCCGGCGGGGAGCTGTTTTTT. Protein: CASSHGGAGGELFF.

In its sample, this clone was seen once. V usage is TRBV5-6 and J usage is TRBJ1-1, with D perhaps TRBD1 (6 bases). V lost 5 bases, J lost 0 bases, and 11 bases lay in between. Germline V gene data show CDR1 as SGHDT and CDR2 as YYEEEE. The CDR3 is 14 residues long. The CDR3 region is CASRQGLVNTEAFF. DNA of the CDR3: TGTGCCAGCAGACAGGGCCTGGTGAACACTGAAGCTTTCTTT.

The chain couples TRBV4-3 to TRBJ2-1, with 11 bases that match TRBD2. The CDR3 is 17 residues long. V shed 4 bases, J shed 4 bases, and the junction held 9 bases outside the gene matches. Germline CDR1 reads LGHNA; CDR2 reads YSLEER. This CDR3 is CASSPHPGTSGYNEQFF. CDR3 DNA: TGCGCCAGCAGCCCCCACCCCGGGACTAGCGGATACAATGAGCAGTTCTTC.

The chain recombines TRBV13 with TRBJ2-5; 9 bases map to TRBD2. From germline, CDR1 is PRHDT and CDR2 FYEKMQ (reference sequence). The CDR3 has 15 residues. Germline trimming cut 3 bases from V and 5 bases from J; bases unmatched to any gene: 7. The CDR3 DNA is TGTGCCAGCAGCTTCGGCGGGGGGGCTGGGGAGACCCAGTACTTC. It translates to CASSFGGGAGETQYF.